This TCR beta chain derives from a study of Ad26.COV2.S vaccination and SARS-CoV-2 variants. Background on the study: The donor participated in the COV1001 trial, in its Ad26.COV2.S arm.

Germline values: CDR1 GTSNPN, CDR2 SVGIG (reference sequence). CDR3 length: 15 residues. Trimming cost V 4 bases and J 2 bases, with 18 bases left between them. Libraries were prepared by immunoSEQ multiplex PCR; TCRdb keeps only in-frame clonotypes and omits some of them. The profile shows 450,000 to 550,000 clones, approximately 90% of them singletons. Indicated treatment: some 19 received Ad26.COV2.S at low or high dose, single or two shots; about five received placebo; per-sample allocation not given. All samples were drawn on day 63, counting from the first vaccine or placebo injection. Immunization relied on an Ad26 vector, which expressed Wuhan-strain SARS-CoV-2 spike.

This sequence originates from a person aged 18-60 years who received the Ad26.COV2.S COVID-19 vaccine or a placebo. The chain combines TRBV30 with TRBJ2-7; tentative D call: TRBD1 (6 bases). Sequences were derived from peripheral blood, sampled in a trial of Ad26.COV2.S vaccine versus placebo. The CDR3 bases are TGTGCCTGGACCTTAACAGGGACGTCAGCCTACGAGCAGTACTTC. This codes for CAWTLTGTSAYEQYF.